The present entry profiles one T cell receptor beta chain with its context. These data come from a study of blood T cell repertoires in COVID-19. Original processing notes: Nucleated cell counts were estimated from reference gene primer amplification. Repertoires were generated with immunoSEQ multiplex PCR, while TCRdb's copy carries only in-frame clones and drops some. V and J calls and clone size are as listed in that table; D and trimming were resolved from the DNA. The data show approximately 68,000 clones, about 80% seen once. The CDR3 length is 16 residues. Germline lookup yields CDR1 SNHLY and CDR2 FYNNEI. Trimming left V 6 bases short and J 0 bases short, with 15 bases between.

Sequences were obtained from peripheral blood. This receptor was taken from a woman aged 60-70 years with acute or convalescent COVID-19. The chain couples TRBV2 to TRBJ1-5, with D maybe TRBD1 (5 bases). CDR3 DNA sequence: TGTGCCAGCAGGGACATTCAGGGCGGTAGCAATCAGCCCCAGCATTTT. Encoded protein: CASRDIQGGSNQPQHF. Full variable domain (missing parts from reference TRBV2 and TRBJ1-5): EPEVTQTPSHQVTQMGQEVILRCVPISNHLYFYWYRQILGQKVEFLVSFYNNEISEKSEIFDDQFSVERPDGSNFTLKIRSTKLEDSAMYFCASRDIQGGSNQPQHFGDGTRLSIL.